One and the same sample provided the 32 T cell receptor beta chains below, sequenced in a study of cytomegalovirus exposure and HLA in healthy donors. Vbeta (60) and Jbeta (13) primers were used in the PCR. Only in-frame clones appear in the TCRdb table, and some are missing; sequencing was by immunoSEQ multiplex PCR. The data contain about 89,000 clones, roughly 86% of them singletons. The specimen sequenced was PBMCs. Receptors originate from a man aged 25 to 40 in good health and CMV-seropositive.

The rearrangement links TRBV28 to TRBJ1-1; D is perhaps TRBD1 (6 bases). V lost 2 bases and J lost 5, with 12 bases in between. The CDR3 covers 14 residues. The germline V gene encodes CDR1 MDHEN and CDR2 SYDVKM. CDR3 region: CASSLEQGRTEAFF. The DNA for the CDR3 is TGTGCCAGCAGTTTAGAACAGGGTAGGACTGAAGCTTTCTTT. Together with reference TRBV28 and TRBJ1-1, the CDR3 gives the full variable domain: DVKVTQSSRYLVKRTGEKVFLECVQDMDHENMFWYRQDPGLGLRLIYFSYDVKMKEKGDIPEGYSVSREKKERFSLILESASTNQTSMYLCASSLEQGRTEAFFGQGTRLTVV.

The J gene is TRBJ2-7, the V gene TRBV1; TRBD1 is taken as the D call from the table, unchecked against the DNA. TRBV1 is a pseudogene segment. CDR3 size: 15 residues. This chain's CDR3 is CTSSQEDRISYEQYF. CDR3 DNA sequence: TGCACCAGCAGCCAAGAGGACAGAATCTCCTACGAGCAGTACTTC.

The V call is TRBV7-2, the J call TRBJ2-7; 10 bases are shared with TRBD2. The CDR3 covers 17 residues. Germline loops: CDR1 SGHTA, CDR2 FQGNSA. After removal of 1 base from V and 4 bases from J, the junction contained 10 bases not matched to a gene. CDR3: CASSLDPAGGVQYEQYF. CDR3 bases: TGTGCCAGCAGCTTAGACCCAGCGGGAGGGGTCCAATACGAGCAGTACTTC.

This chain connects TRBV29-1 to TRBJ2-5; unclear D gene. The CDR3 runs to 11 residues. V lost 6 bases, J lost 3 bases, and 8 bases lay in between. Germline V CDR1 and CDR2: SQVTM, ANQGSEA. DNA for the CDR3: TGCAGCGTGGGCCCCAAAGAGACCCAGTACTTC. This gives the protein CSVGPKETQYF.

This sequence joins TRBV5-1 and TRBJ2-5, with 8 bases lining up with TRBD1. Germline values: CDR1 SGHRS, CDR2 YFSETQ. This CDR3 is 14 amino acids long. J was trimmed by 5 bases and V by 3 bases; bases with no gene match: 6. The CDR3 is CASSSQGARETQYF. CDR3 DNA sequence: TGCGCCAGCAGCTCCCAGGGGGCGCGGGAGACCCAGTACTTC. The complete variable domain, with remaining parts taken from reference TRBV5-1 and TRBJ2-5, reads KAGVTQTPRYLIKTRGQQVTLSCSPISGHRSVSWYQQTPGQGLQFLFEYFSETQRNKGNFPGRFSGRQFSNSRSEMNVSTLELGDSALYLCASSSQGARETQYFGPGTRLLVL.

The chain combines TRBV4-1 with TRBJ1-2; tentative D call: TRBD1 (6 bases). V was shortened by 4 bases and J by 4 bases, with 16 bases between the two germline ends. Looked up from germline, CDR1 is MGHRA and CDR2 is YSYEKL. The CDR3 runs 15 residues. CDR3 nucleotide sequence: TGCGCCAGCAGCCCTCGGACAGAAAGTCGCTATGGCTACACCTTC. This translates into CASSPRTESRYGYTF.

This chain links TRBV28 with TRBJ1-2; perhaps TRBD1 as D (6 bases). The ends were cut back, 11 bases at V and 3 bases at J, with 13 bases in the middle. Germline lookup yields CDR1 MDHEN and CDR2 SYDVKM. CDR3 size: 12 residues. The CDR3 sequence: CARPAGDYGYTF. The DNA of the CDR3 is TGTGCCCGTCCGGCAGGGGACTATGGCTACACCTTC.

The chain employs TRBV6-1 and TRBJ1-2, with D possibly matching TRBD1 (6 bases). V lost 4 bases, J lost 5 bases, and 11 bases lay in between. The CDR3 length is 13 residues. The germline V gene encodes CDR1 MNHNS and CDR2 SASEGT. The CDR3 protein is CASSAITGYGYTF. In DNA, the CDR3 is TGTGCCAGCAGTGCAATTACAGGGTATGGCTACACCTTC.

This chain links TRBV5-5 with TRBJ1-5; 8 nucleotides align to TRBD1. There are 17 residues in the CDR3. The V gene's germline CDR1 is SGHKS and CDR2 YYEKEE (reference sequence). The junction had 9 bases not matched to a gene; V was cut back by 4 bases and J by 0 bases. CDR3 in amino acids: CASSPTGALYSNQPQHF. DNA for the CDR3: TGTGCCAGCAGCCCGACAGGGGCCCTCTATAGCAATCAGCCCCAGCATTTT. The full variable domain, with the rest looked up from reference TRBV5-5 and TRBJ1-5, is DAGVTQSPTHLIKTRGQQVTLRCSPISGHKSVSWYQQVLGQGPQFIFQYYEKEERGRGNFPDRFSARQFPNYSSELNVNALLLGDSALYLCASSPTGALYSNQPQHFGDGTRLSIL.

The chain joins TRBV27 to TRBJ2-7; possible D gene TRBD2, 6 bases. Trimming took off 3 bases at V and 7 bases at J, with 7 bases between the two ends. This CDR3 has 11 residues. Germline-derived CDR1 and CDR2 are MNHEY and SMNVEV (reference sequence). In nucleotides, the CDR3 is TGTGCCAGCAGTTTCGCGGGGGAGCAGTACTTC. Protein sequence: CASSFAGEQYF.

The V gene is TRBV25-1, the J gene TRBJ1-3, with D uncertain. V gave up 2 bases and J gave up 0 bases, with 14 bases separating them. Germline V CDR1 and CDR2: MGHDK, SYGVNS. The CDR3 length is 17 residues. CDR3 sequence (DNA): TGTGCCAGCAGTGAAAAAACGGGATCGAGCTCTGGAAACACCATATATTTT. It encodes CASSEKTGSSSGNTIYF.

A few counts support this clone. The rearrangement joins TRBV7-2 to TRBJ2-6; D perhaps matches TRBD2 (5 bases). The CDR3 is 16 amino acids. V lost 2 bases and J lost 1, with 9 bases in between. Germline loops: CDR1 SGHTA, CDR2 FQGNSA. The CDR3 sequence is CASSLRTGSGANVLTF. For the CDR3, the DNA is TGTGCCAGCAGCTTAAGAACGGGGTCTGGGGCCAACGTCCTGACTTTC.

This clone was seen only a few times. CDR3 DNA sequence: TGTGCCAGCAGTGAACAAGCGGGAGGGCCAAATACGCAGTATTTT. Residues: CASSEQAGGPNTQYF. The chain joins TRBV6-1 to TRBJ2-3; 10 nucleotides align to TRBD2. The V segment lost 2 bases and the J segment 7 bases; nucleotides outside the gene matches: 6. The CDR3 is 15 amino acids. Per germline, CDR1 MNHNS and CDR2 SASEGT.

This rearrangement joins TRBV2 to TRBJ1-6; 7 bases line up with TRBD1. The CDR3 extends over 19 amino acids. Germline CDR1 reads SNHLY; CDR2 reads FYNNEI. The V segment lost 2 bases and the J segment 7 bases; nucleotides outside the gene matches: 17. The DNA for the CDR3 is TGTGCCAGCAGTGAATCAACCTTGCATGGGACAGCCCTAAATTCACCCCTCCACTTT. It codes for CASSESTLHGTALNSPLHF.

The chain joins TRBV18 to TRBJ1-5, with D tentatively TRBD1 (5 bases). The V end was cut by 3 bases, the J end by 0 bases, with 27 bases between. Germline CDR1 reads KGHSH; CDR2 reads LQKENI. The CDR3 runs 21 residues. CDR3 in amino acids: CASSPLGGLPVQFLSNQPQHF. DNA for the CDR3: TGTGCCAGCTCACCTCTGGGGGGGTTGCCTGTTCAGTTTCTTAGCAATCAGCCCCAGCATTTT.

J is TRBJ1-4 and V is TRBV29-1, with TRBD1 identical over 7 bases. CDR3 size: 12 residues. Trimming removed 6 bases from V and 4 bases from J; junction bases left unmatched: 2. In germline, CDR1 is SQVTM, CDR2 ANQGSEA. The CDR3 is CSVTGNNEKLFF. The DNA for the CDR3 is TGCAGCGTGACAGGGAATAATGAAAAACTGTTTTTT.

The V and J genes are TRBV6-1 and TRBJ2-7; 8 nucleotides align to TRBD1. The CDR3 is made up of 14 amino acids. Germline V gene data show CDR1 as MNHNS and CDR2 as SASEGT. Trimming removed 5 bases from V and 2 bases from J; junction bases left unmatched: 5. The CDR3: CASSLWTGTYEQYF. CDR3 coding DNA: TGTGCCAGCAGTCTTTGGACAGGGACCTACGAGCAGTACTTC.

This chain connects TRBV28 to TRBJ1-4; a possible D gene is TRBD1 (5 bases). The CDR3 is made up of 14 amino acids. Germline values: CDR1 MDHEN, CDR2 SYDVKM. The V end was cut by 7 bases, the J end by 4 bases, with 13 bases between. The CDR3 reads CASTQGQYNEKLFF. Written as DNA, the CDR3 is TGTGCCAGCACCCAGGGCCAGTATAATGAAAAACTGTTTTTT.

This chain joins TRBV4-1 and TRBJ2-7, with TRBD2 matching 10 bases. Germline lookup yields CDR1 MGHRA and CDR2 YSYEKL. Trimming removed 2 bases from V and 4 bases from J; junction bases left unmatched: 5. The CDR3 length is 15 residues. The CDR3 DNA is TGCGCCAGCAGCCAATTCCCTAGCGGGAGTTACGAGCAGTACTTC. Residues: CASSQFPSGSYEQYF.

The chain combines TRBV5-5 with TRBJ2-1, with 7 bases aligning to TRBD2. V trimming: 0 bases; J trimming: 12 bases; junction bases outside the gene matches: 6. This CDR3 region has 13 residues. CDR1 is SGHKS and CDR2 is YYEKEE in the germline V gene (reference sequence). The CDR3 DNA reads as TGTGCCAGCAGCTTGGGGGAGGGTGCGAGGCAGTTCTTC. Translating it yields CASSLGEGARQFF. Variable domain in full (rest from reference TRBV5-5 and TRBJ2-1): DAGVTQSPTHLIKTRGQQVTLRCSPISGHKSVSWYQQVLGQGPQFIFQYYEKEERGRGNFPDRFSARQFPNYSSELNVNALLLGDSALYLCASSLGEGARQFFGPGTRLTVL.

This rearrangement joins TRBV11-3 to TRBJ2-2; D perhaps matches TRBD2 (6 bases). Trimming cost V 1 base and J 4 bases, with 13 bases left between them. The CDR3 totals 16 residues. CDR1 SGHNT and CDR2 YENEEA come from the germline V gene. CDR3 residues: CASSLGLVSGTGELFF. CDR3 bases: TGTGCCAGCAGCTTAGGACTAGTATCCGGCACCGGGGAGCTGTTTTTT.

The gene calls are TRBV6-1 and TRBJ2-1; 10 bases map to TRBD2. The CDR3 extends over 17 amino acids. Germline trimming cut 3 bases from V and 2 bases from J; bases unmatched to any gene: 7. CDR1 is MNHNS and CDR2 is SASEGT in the germline V gene. In nucleotides, the CDR3 is TGTGCCAGCAGTGACCCCGGACTAGCGGATACCTACAATGAGCAGTTCTTC. This codes for CASSDPGLADTYNEQFF.

The rearrangement uses TRBV5-1 and TRBJ1-2, with a weak D call TRBD1 (6 bases). Germline V lookup: CDR1 SGHRS, CDR2 YFSETQ. The CDR3 spans 14 residues. V gave up 2 bases and J gave up 8 bases, with 16 bases separating them. The CDR3 loop reads CASSLNRAPQGYTF. In nucleotides, the CDR3 is TGCGCCAGCAGCTTAAACAGGGCCCCTCAAGGCTACACCTTC.

This clone was found a few times. The rearrangement joins TRBV27 to TRBJ1-1; D gene unclear. Germline V gene sequence: CDR1 MNHEY, CDR2 SMNVEV (reference sequence). The CDR3 is made up of 14 amino acids. Trimming shortened V by 1 base and J by 5 bases, and 11 bases separated the two germline ends. CDR3 bases: TGTGCCAGCAGTTTATACGGAGGGAGGACTGAAGCTTTCTTT. Translated: CASSLYGGRTEAFF.

The chain combines TRBV9 with TRBJ2-5, with 9 bases lining up with TRBD1. The J segment lost 2 bases and the V segment lost 2 bases, leaving 13 bases of the junction unmatched. This CDR3 is 18 amino acids long. CDR1 and CDR2 (germline): SGDLS, YYNGEE. CDR3 region: CASSVAGTGYGGQETQYF. The CDR3 DNA follows: TGTGCCAGCAGCGTGGCCGGGACAGGGTACGGGGGTCAAGAGACCCAGTACTTC.

This chain connects TRBV2 to TRBJ1-1, with D possibly TRBD1 on 5 matching bases. Germline loops: CDR1 SNHLY, CDR2 FYNNEI. The ends were cut back, 3 bases at V and 3 bases at J, with 11 bases in the middle. The CDR3 is 14 residues long. The CDR3 DNA sequence: TGTGCCAGCAGTGAGCTCCTGGGGCACACTGAAGCTTTCTTT. Residues: CASSELLGHTEAFF.

The chain joins TRBV15 to TRBJ2-5; 9 bases match TRBD2. The assigned J gene may be wrong: the sequence end matches TRBJ2-7 better. The CDR3 has 17 residues. Germline V lookup: CDR1 LNHNV, CDR2 YYDKDF (reference sequence). CDR3 in DNA: TGTGCCACCAGCAGAGATTGGAGGGTAGCGGGAGAGGACGAGCAGTACTTC. This gives the protein CATSRDWRVAGEDEQYF.

V usage is TRBV30 and J usage is TRBJ1-2; TRBD1 matches at 7 bases. CDR3 size: 16 residues. V shed 0 bases, J shed 8 bases, and the junction held 15 bases outside the gene matches. Germline V gene data show CDR1 as GTSNPN and CDR2 as SVGIG (reference sequence). The CDR3, as DNA: TGTGCCTGGAGTGTACGTAGGGGGCGTGGGTTCGAAGGCTACACCTTC. Translation gives CAWSVRRGRGFEGYTF.

The chain carries TRBV5-4 and TRBJ2-1, with 12 nucleotides matching TRBD2. This CDR3 region has 20 residues. Germline CDR1 reads SGHNT; CDR2 reads YYREEE (reference sequence). With V trimmed by 0 bases and J by 1 base, 11 bases remained unmatched. Written as DNA, the CDR3 is TGTGCCAGCAGCTTGGTAGTCGGGGCTAGCGGGAGGGGGTCCTACAATGAGCAGTTCTTC. This encodes CASSLVVGASGRGSYNEQFF.

The chain uses TRBV11-2 and TRBJ2-2, with 7 bases lining up with TRBD2. Germline CDR1 and CDR2: SGHAT and FQNNGV. V lost 5 bases and J lost 0; bases outside the gene matches: 3. This CDR3 has 15 residues. CDR3 coding DNA: TGTGCCAGCAGCCTTCGGGAGGCGAACACCGGGGAGCTGTTTTTT. This sequence encodes CASSLREANTGELFF.

Only a few counts were recorded for this clone. The chain employs TRBV28 and TRBJ2-7; tentative D call: TRBD1 (6 bases). Germline CDR1 is MDHEN and CDR2 is SYDVKM. The V and J ends lost 5 bases and 5 bases respectively, with 10 bases between them. The CDR3 is made up of 12 amino acids. The CDR3 spells CASSTGLDEQYF. Written as DNA, the CDR3 is TGTGCCAGCAGTACAGGGCTCGACGAGCAGTACTTC.

This sequence joins TRBV11-3 and TRBJ2-2, with 8 bases identical to TRBD1. The CDR3 is 15 residues long. V was clipped by 5 bases and J by 8 bases; unmatched bases: 10. Germline loops: CDR1 SGHNT, CDR2 YENEEA. CDR3 nucleotides: TGTGCCAGCAGCCAAAGACAGGGGACCGGTGGGGAGCTGTTTTTT. Translating it yields CASSQRQGTGGELFF.